A selection of T cell receptor beta chains follows, all from one sample in a study of cytomegalovirus exposure and HLA in healthy donors. Method: immunoSEQ multiplex PCR; TCRdb's copy keeps in-frame clones and lacks some. This table has approximately 130,000 clones, 75% to 85% appearing once. Sequencing was done on a sample of PBMCs. The origin of the receptors is a girl aged 2 to 9 in good health and CMV-seronegative. Both conserved end residues are part of each CDR3. Fields, in order: CDR3 length, V gene, J gene, clone size, D gene, CDR3 protein, CDR3 DNA. The D gene is left open where the match is weak. For some rows the clone size is stated as once, few or many, or as a class when expanded; others skip it.

cdr3_length: 15
v_call: TRBV6-1
j_call: TRBJ1-4
clone_size: -
d_call: -
cdr3_aa: CASSVPGLTNEKLFF
cdr3_nt: TGTGCCAGCAGTGTCCCAGGGTTAACTAATGAAAAACTGTTTTTT

cdr3_length: 15
v_call: TRBV5-4
j_call: TRBJ2-5
clone_size: -
d_call: -
cdr3_aa: CASSSGGALQETQYF
cdr3_nt: TGTGCCAGCAGTAGTGGGGGGGCCCTCCAAGAGACCCAGTACTTC

cdr3_length: 18
v_call: TRBV12-5
j_call: TRBJ1-3
clone_size: -
d_call: -
cdr3_aa: CASGLVWISRRTGNTIYF
cdr3_nt: TGTGCTAGTGGTTTGGTCTGGATTTCCAGGAGGACTGGAAACACCATATATTTT

cdr3_length: 15
v_call: TRBV6-5
j_call: TRBJ1-3
clone_size: -
d_call: -
cdr3_aa: CASRSQGYSGNTIYF
cdr3_nt: TGTGCCAGCAGGTCACAGGGCTACTCTGGAAACACCATATATTTT

cdr3_length: 12
v_call: TRBV25-1
j_call: TRBJ2-7
clone_size: -
d_call: -
cdr3_aa: CASSESGIEQYF
cdr3_nt: TGTGCCAGCAGTGAATCAGGAATCGAGCAGTACTTC

cdr3_length: 10
v_call: TRBV21-1
j_call: TRBJ2-2
clone_size: -
d_call: -
cdr3_aa: CASSSGELFF
cdr3_nt: TGTGCCAGCAGCTCTGGGGAGCTGTTTTTT

cdr3_length: 12
v_call: TRBV29-1
j_call: TRBJ2-3
clone_size: -
d_call: -
cdr3_aa: CSVDQGSDTQYF
cdr3_nt: TGCAGCGTTGATCAGGGATCAGATACGCAGTATTTT

cdr3_length: 14
v_call: TRBV10-3
j_call: TRBJ1-1
clone_size: -
d_call: -
cdr3_aa: CAISVEGWGTEAFF
cdr3_nt: TGTGCCATCAGTGTAGAGGGTTGGGGCACTGAAGCTTTCTTT

cdr3_length: 14
v_call: TRBV28
j_call: TRBJ1-5
clone_size: -
d_call: TRBD1
cdr3_aa: CASKVTGEYQPQHF
cdr3_nt: TGTGCCAGCAAGGTCACAGGGGAGTATCAGCCCCAGCATTTT

cdr3_length: 16
v_call: TRBV27
j_call: TRBJ2-3
clone_size: -
d_call: -
cdr3_aa: CASSFRGALSFDTQYF
cdr3_nt: TGTGCCAGCAGTTTCAGGGGGGCCCTATCCTTCGATACGCAGTATTTT

cdr3_length: 15
v_call: TRBV27
j_call: TRBJ2-7
clone_size: -
d_call: -
cdr3_aa: CASRTTQGVGYEQYF
cdr3_nt: TGTGCCAGCCGCACGACCCAGGGTGTCGGCTACGAGCAGTACTTC

cdr3_length: 16
v_call: TRBV5-1
j_call: TRBJ2-3
clone_size: -
d_call: -
cdr3_aa: CASSFPPGLNFDTQYF
cdr3_nt: TGCGCCAGCAGCTTCCCCCCGGGACTGAACTTTGATACGCAGTATTTT

cdr3_length: 15
v_call: TRBV19
j_call: TRBJ1-2
clone_size: -
d_call: TRBD1
cdr3_aa: CATEPGTGISYGYTF
cdr3_nt: TGTGCCACCGAACCCGGGACAGGTATTAGCTATGGCTACACCTTC

cdr3_length: 11
v_call: TRBV4-3
j_call: TRBJ1-1
clone_size: -
d_call: -
cdr3_aa: CASSLGEVAFF
cdr3_nt: TGCGCCAGCAGCCTAGGTGAGGTGGCTTTCTTT

cdr3_length: 17
v_call: TRBV15
j_call: TRBJ2-7
clone_size: -
d_call: TRBD2
cdr3_aa: CATSRAPRARGGDEQYF
cdr3_nt: TGTGCCACCAGCAGAGCCCCCCGCGCACGGGGGGGCGACGAGCAGTACTTC

cdr3_length: 15
v_call: TRBV15
j_call: TRBJ1-1
clone_size: -
d_call: -
cdr3_aa: CATSSLWGGVTEAFF
cdr3_nt: TGTGCCACCAGCAGCCTTTGGGGGGGCGTCACTGAAGCTTTCTTT

cdr3_length: 15
v_call: TRBV25-1
j_call: TRBJ1-2
clone_size: -
d_call: TRBD1
cdr3_aa: CASSGAGGAVDGYTF
cdr3_nt: TGTGCCAGCAGTGGGGCAGGGGGAGCCGTGGATGGCTACACCTTC

cdr3_length: 18
v_call: TRBV5-1
j_call: TRBJ2-1
clone_size: -
d_call: TRBD2
cdr3_aa: CASSPEESSGGIGNEQFF
cdr3_nt: TGCGCCAGCAGCCCGGAAGAGTCTAGCGGGGGAATAGGCAATGAGCAGTTCTTC

cdr3_length: 18
v_call: TRBV19
j_call: TRBJ2-3
clone_size: -
d_call: TRBD2
cdr3_aa: CASSIDMLGSGGTDTQYF
cdr3_nt: TGTGCCAGTAGTATAGATATGCTAGGTAGCGGGGGCACAGATACGCAGTATTTT

cdr3_length: 15
v_call: TRBV11-2
j_call: TRBJ2-7
clone_size: -
d_call: TRBD2
cdr3_aa: CASSFRGTSDYEQYF
cdr3_nt: TGTGCCAGCAGCTTTCGGGGGACTAGCGACTACGAGCAGTACTTC

cdr3_length: 16
v_call: TRBV5-1
j_call: TRBJ1-1
clone_size: -
d_call: -
cdr3_aa: CASSLAQTLANTEAFF
cdr3_nt: TGCGCCAGCAGCTTGGCCCAGACACTAGCGAACACTGAAGCTTTCTTT

cdr3_length: 15
v_call: TRBV19
j_call: TRBJ2-3
clone_size: -
d_call: -
cdr3_aa: CASSILITSTDTQYF
cdr3_nt: TGTGCCAGTAGTATTTTGATTACTAGCACAGATACGCAGTATTTT

cdr3_length: 14
v_call: TRBV19
j_call: TRBJ2-2
clone_size: -
d_call: -
cdr3_aa: CASSPLYGTGELFF
cdr3_nt: TGTGCCAGTAGTCCTCTCTACGGCACCGGGGAGCTGTTTTTT

cdr3_length: 13
v_call: TRBV30
j_call: TRBJ1-4
clone_size: -
d_call: -
cdr3_aa: CACSGISDEKLFF
cdr3_nt: TGTGCCTGCAGCGGGATAAGTGATGAAAAACTGTTTTTT

cdr3_length: 14
v_call: TRBV28
j_call: TRBJ2-1
clone_size: -
d_call: -
cdr3_aa: CASSLGFGDNEQFF
cdr3_nt: TGTGCCAGCAGTTTAGGGTTCGGGGACAATGAGCAGTTCTTC

cdr3_length: 13
v_call: TRBV30
j_call: TRBJ2-1
clone_size: few
d_call: TRBD2
cdr3_aa: CAFPGTNNNEQFF
cdr3_nt: TGTGCCTTCCCCGGGACTAACAACAATGAGCAGTTCTTC

cdr3_length: 14
v_call: TRBV5-4
j_call: TRBJ1-1
clone_size: -
d_call: -
cdr3_aa: CASSLQGVHTEAFF
cdr3_nt: TGTGCCAGCAGCTTGCAGGGTGTCCACACTGAAGCTTTCTTT

cdr3_length: 15
v_call: TRBV5-4
j_call: TRBJ2-2
clone_size: -
d_call: -
cdr3_aa: CASSFLTGSTGELFF
cdr3_nt: TGTGCCAGCAGCTTCTTGACAGGATCCACCGGGGAGCTGTTTTTT

cdr3_length: 16
v_call: TRBV28
j_call: TRBJ2-2
clone_size: -
d_call: TRBD1
cdr3_aa: CASSRPGQGAGGELFF
cdr3_nt: TGTGCCAGCAGTCGACCGGGACAGGGGGCCGGAGGGGAGCTGTTTTTT

cdr3_length: 14
v_call: TRBV6-6
j_call: TRBJ1-1
clone_size: -
d_call: -
cdr3_aa: CASSYDWRNTEAFF
cdr3_nt: TGTGCCAGCAGTTACGACTGGCGGAACACTGAAGCTTTCTTT